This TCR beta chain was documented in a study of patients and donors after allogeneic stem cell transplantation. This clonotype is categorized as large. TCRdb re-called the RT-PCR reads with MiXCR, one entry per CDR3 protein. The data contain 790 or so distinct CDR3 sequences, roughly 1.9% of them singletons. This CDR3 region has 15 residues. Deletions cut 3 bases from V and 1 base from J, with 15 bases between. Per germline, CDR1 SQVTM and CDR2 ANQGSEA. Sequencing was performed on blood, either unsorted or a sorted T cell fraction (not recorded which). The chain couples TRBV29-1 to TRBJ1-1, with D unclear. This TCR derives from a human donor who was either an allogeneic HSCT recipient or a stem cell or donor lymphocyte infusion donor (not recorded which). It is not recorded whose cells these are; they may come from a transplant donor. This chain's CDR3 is CSVDPRRVENTEAFF. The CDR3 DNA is TGCAGCGTTGACCCCAGGCGGGTAGAGAACACTGAAGCTTTCTTT.